This is a list of T cell receptor beta chains from one sample in a study of Ad26.COV2.S vaccination and SARS-CoV-2 variants. Clones were sequenced by immunoSEQ multiplex PCR, and TCRdb holds only the in-frame ones, with some missing. The table shows hundreds of thousands of clones, with roughly 90% occurring only once. The specimen was peripheral blood, collected in a trial of Ad26.COV2.S vaccine versus placebo. The receptors stem from a person between 18 and 65 years old who received the Ad26.COV2.S COVID-19 vaccine or a placebo. CDR3s include the opening cysteine and the closing phenylalanine or tryptophan. D genes are given only for firm matches.

>TRBV27|TRBJ1-3|TRBD1
CASSARDRGAGNTIYF
>TRBV20-1|TRBJ1-2|NA
CSARGTWGYTF
>TRBV7-9|TRBJ1-2|NA
CASSSNFFGYTF
>TRBV5-1|TRBJ1-3|NA
CASSSGGSGNTIYF
>TRBV27|TRBJ2-1|TRBD2
CASSKPPLAGGRNEQFF
>TRBV19|TRBJ1-1|TRBD1
CASSTDRDTEAFF
>TRBV6-5|TRBJ2-5|TRBD1
CASSLPGTAQTQYF
>TRBV11-2|TRBJ2-7|NA
CASSSRPGSYEQYF
>TRBV11-2|TRBJ1-1|TRBD1
CASTGQINTEAFF
>TRBV30|TRBJ2-2|TRBD2
CAWSVRPSGGTGELFF
>TRBV7-9|TRBJ2-6|NA
CASSLTVPGANVLTF
>TRBV11-3|TRBJ2-5|NA
CASSLRIRETQYF
>TRBV27|TRBJ2-7|TRBD1
CASSLAGQGARNEQYF
>TRBV4-3|TRBJ2-1|TRBD2
CASSQLAGTNEQFF
>TRBV30|TRBJ2-3|NA
CAWSSRATQYF
>TRBV7-2|TRBJ1-1|NA
CASSSRTDTEAFF
>TRBV18|TRBJ2-1|TRBD1
CASSPPGQGYNEQFF
>TRBV15|TRBJ2-5|NA
CATSVRKTQYF
>TRBV6-2/TRBV6-3|TRBJ2-1|NA
CASSRDLQGNEQFF
>TRBV13|TRBJ1-1|TRBD1
CASSPTGALTEAFF
>TRBV18|TRBJ2-1|TRBD2
CASSPLALAGNNEQFF
>TRBV6-1|TRBJ1-6|TRBD1
CASSEERTGEGSPLHF
>TRBV28|TRBJ1-1|NA
CASSSRSSMNTEAFF
>TRBV7-9|TRBJ1-1|TRBD1
CASRPDRENTEAFF
>TRBV11-2|TRBJ1-1|NA
CASSPPTGQAFF
>TRBV24-1|TRBJ1-4|TRBD1
CATSEPPGQGFTNEKLFF
>TRBV4-3|TRBJ2-7|NA
CASSQVSPSYEQYF
>TRBV5-1|TRBJ2-5|NA
CASSLDPAETQYF
>TRBV15|TRBJ2-7|NA
CATSRWDEQYF
>TRBV4-2|TRBJ2-7|NA
CASSQDTEQYF
>TRBV6-5|TRBJ2-2|NA
CASRGTGELFF
>TRBV30|TRBJ2-6|NA
CAWNNLAGANVLTF
>TRBV10-3|TRBJ1-2|NA
CAISEDLWNGYTF
>TRBV5-4|TRBJ2-5|NA
CASSSGTSQETQYF
>TRBV7-2|TRBJ2-2|NA
CASSSRRDGNTGELFF
>TRBV20-1|TRBJ2-1|NA
CSARAVDEQFF
>TRBV11-2|TRBJ2-2|NA
CASSTGRWLAPTTGELFF
>TRBV10-2|TRBJ2-5|NA
CASSESIGTQYF
>TRBV30|TRBJ2-5|TRBD1
CAWSPGGLETQYF
>TRBV5-1|TRBJ2-5|TRBD2
CASSATSGRAETQYF
>TRBV7-9|TRBJ1-5|NA
CASSLPGSNQPQHF
>TRBV4-3|TRBJ2-7|TRBD1
CASSLSGRGSYEQYF
>TRBV30|TRBJ2-7|NA
CAWSARFREQYF
>TRBV4-3|TRBJ2-1|TRBD2
CASSQDHGLAHYNEQFF
>TRBV13|TRBJ2-7|NA
CASSFSSAYEQYF
>TRBV15|TRBJ2-7|NA
CATSRDIGTYEQYF
>TRBV21-1|TRBJ1-2|NA
CASSTGGYTF
>TRBV6-6|TRBJ2-2|NA
CASRTLGNTGELFF